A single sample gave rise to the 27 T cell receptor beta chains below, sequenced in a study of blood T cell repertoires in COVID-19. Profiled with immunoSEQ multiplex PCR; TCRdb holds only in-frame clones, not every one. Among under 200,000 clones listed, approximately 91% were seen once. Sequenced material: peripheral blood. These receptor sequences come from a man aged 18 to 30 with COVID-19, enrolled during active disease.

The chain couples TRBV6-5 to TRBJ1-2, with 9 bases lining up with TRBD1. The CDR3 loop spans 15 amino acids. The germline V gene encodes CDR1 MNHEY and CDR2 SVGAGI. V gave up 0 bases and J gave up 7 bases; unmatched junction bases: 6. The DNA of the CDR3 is TGTGCCAGCAGTTACTCCGGGACAGGGATCTCTGGCTACACCTTC. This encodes CASSYSGTGISGYTF.

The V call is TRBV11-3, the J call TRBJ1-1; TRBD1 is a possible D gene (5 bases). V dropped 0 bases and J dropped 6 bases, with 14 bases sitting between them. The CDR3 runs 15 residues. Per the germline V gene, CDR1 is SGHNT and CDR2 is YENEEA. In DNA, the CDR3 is TGTGCCAGCAGCTTAGACGGCAGGGAGGGCTCTGAAGCTTTCTTT. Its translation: CASSLDGREGSEAFF.

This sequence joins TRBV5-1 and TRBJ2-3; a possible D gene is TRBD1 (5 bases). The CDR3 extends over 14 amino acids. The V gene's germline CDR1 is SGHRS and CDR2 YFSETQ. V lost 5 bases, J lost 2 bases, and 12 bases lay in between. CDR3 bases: TGCGCCAGCAGGAAAGGGGATGCCACAGATACGCAGTATTTT. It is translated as CASRKGDATDTQYF. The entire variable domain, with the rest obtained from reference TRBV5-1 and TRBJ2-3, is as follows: KAGVTQTPRYLIKTRGQQVTLSCSPISGHRSVSWYQQTPGQGLQFLFEYFSETQRNKGNFPGRFSGRQFSNSRSEMNVSTLELGDSALYLCASRKGDATDTQYFGPGTRLTVL.

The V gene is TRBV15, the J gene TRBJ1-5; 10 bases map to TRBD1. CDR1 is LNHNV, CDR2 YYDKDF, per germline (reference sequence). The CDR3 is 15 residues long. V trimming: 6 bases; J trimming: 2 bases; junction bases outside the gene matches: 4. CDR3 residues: CATRGDRGGNQPQHF. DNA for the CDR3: TGTGCCACCAGAGGGGACAGGGGTGGCAATCAGCCCCAGCATTTT.

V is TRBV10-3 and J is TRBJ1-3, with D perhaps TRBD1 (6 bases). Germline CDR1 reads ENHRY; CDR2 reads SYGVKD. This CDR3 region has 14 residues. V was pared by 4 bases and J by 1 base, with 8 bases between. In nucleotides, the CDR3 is TGTGCCATCAGTGGAGGGGGATCTGGAAACACCATATATTTT. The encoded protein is CAISGGGSGNTIYF.

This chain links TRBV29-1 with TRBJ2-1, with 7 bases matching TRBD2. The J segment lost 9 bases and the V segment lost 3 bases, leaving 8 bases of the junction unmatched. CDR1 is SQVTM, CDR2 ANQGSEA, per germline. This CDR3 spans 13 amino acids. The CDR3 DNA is TGCAGCGTTGAGGGCAGGGAGGGAGGTGAGCAGTTCTTC. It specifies CSVEGREGGEQFF.

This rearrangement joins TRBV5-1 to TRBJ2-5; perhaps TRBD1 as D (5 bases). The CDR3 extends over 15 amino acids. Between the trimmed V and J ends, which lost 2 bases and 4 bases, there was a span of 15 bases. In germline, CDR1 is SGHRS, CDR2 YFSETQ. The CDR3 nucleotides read TGCGCCAGCAGCTTCGGCAGGGCCTTGAGAGAGACCCAGTACTTC. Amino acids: CASSFGRALRETQYF.

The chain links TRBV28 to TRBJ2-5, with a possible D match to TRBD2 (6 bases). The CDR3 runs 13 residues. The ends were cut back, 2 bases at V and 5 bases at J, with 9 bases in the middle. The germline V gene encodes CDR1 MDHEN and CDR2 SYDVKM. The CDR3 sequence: CASSLTSLETQYF. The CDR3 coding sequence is TGTGCCAGCAGTTTAACTAGCCTTGAGACCCAGTACTTC.

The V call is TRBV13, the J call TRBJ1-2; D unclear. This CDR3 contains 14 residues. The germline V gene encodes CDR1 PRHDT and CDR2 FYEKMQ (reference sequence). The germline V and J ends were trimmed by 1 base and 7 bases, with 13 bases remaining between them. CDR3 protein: CASSLVWSASGYTF. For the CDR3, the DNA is TGTGCCAGCAGCTTAGTCTGGAGCGCGAGTGGCTACACCTTC.

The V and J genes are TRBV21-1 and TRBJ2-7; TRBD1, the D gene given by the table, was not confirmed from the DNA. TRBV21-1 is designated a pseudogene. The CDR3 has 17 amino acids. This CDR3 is CASSKAPSTGWDYEQYF. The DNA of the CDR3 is TGTGCCAGCAGCAAAGCCCCCTCGACAGGGTGGGACTACGAGCAGTACTTC.

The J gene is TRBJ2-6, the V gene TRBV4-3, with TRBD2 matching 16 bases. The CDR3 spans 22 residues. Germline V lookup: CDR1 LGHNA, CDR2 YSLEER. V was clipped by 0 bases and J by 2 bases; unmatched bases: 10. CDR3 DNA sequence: TGCGCCAGCAGCCAAGAAGGTCAGGGGACTAGCGGGAGGGCCCCTGGGGCCAACGTCCTGACTTTC. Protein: CASSQEGQGTSGRAPGANVLTF.

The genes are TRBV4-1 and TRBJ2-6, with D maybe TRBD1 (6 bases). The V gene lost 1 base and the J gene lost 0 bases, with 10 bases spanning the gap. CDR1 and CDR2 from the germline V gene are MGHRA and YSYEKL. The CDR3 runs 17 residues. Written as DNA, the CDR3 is TGCGCCAGCAGCCAAGGGATCAGGGGCTCTGGGGCCAACGTCCTGACTTTC. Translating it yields CASSQGIRGSGANVLTF.

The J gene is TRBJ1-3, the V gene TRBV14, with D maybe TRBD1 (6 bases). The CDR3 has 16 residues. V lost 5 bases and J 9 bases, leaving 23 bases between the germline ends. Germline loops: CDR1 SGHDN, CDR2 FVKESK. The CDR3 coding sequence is TGTGCCAGCAGCGCCCCCCGGGACACCCGTTGGAGCACCATATATTTT. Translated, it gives CASSAPRDTRWSTIYF. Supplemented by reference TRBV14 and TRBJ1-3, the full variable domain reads EAGVTQFPSHSVIEKGQTVTLRCDPISGHDNLYWYRRVMGKEIKFLLHFVKESKQDESGMPNNRFLAERTGGTYSTLKVQPAELEDSGVYFCASSAPRDTRWSTIYFGEGSWLTVV.

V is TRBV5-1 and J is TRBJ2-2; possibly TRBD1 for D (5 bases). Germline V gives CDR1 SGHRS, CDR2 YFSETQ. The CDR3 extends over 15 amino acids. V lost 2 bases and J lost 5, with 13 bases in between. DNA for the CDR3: TGCGCCAGCAGCTTAGGAGCAGGGTTGACCGGGGAGCTGTTTTTT. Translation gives CASSLGAGLTGELFF.

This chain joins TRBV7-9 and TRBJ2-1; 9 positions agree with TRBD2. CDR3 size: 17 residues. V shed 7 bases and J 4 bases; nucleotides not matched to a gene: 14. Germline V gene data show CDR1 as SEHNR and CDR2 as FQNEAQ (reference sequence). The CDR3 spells CASTERGRGRVYNEQFF. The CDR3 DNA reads TGTGCCAGCACCGAAAGGGGGCGCGGGAGGGTATACAATGAGCAGTTCTTC.

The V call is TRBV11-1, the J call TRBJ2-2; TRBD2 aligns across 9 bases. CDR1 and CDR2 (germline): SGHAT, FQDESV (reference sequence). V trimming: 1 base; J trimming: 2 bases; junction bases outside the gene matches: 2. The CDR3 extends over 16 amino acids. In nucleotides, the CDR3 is TGTGCCAGCAGCTTAGGGACTAGCGCTAACACCGGGGAGCTGTTTTTT. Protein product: CASSLGTSANTGELFF.

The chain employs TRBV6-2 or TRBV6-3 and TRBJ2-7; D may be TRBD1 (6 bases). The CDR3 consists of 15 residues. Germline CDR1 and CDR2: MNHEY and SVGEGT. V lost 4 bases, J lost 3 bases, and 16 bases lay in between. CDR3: CASSLEQGIVYEQYF. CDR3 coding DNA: TGTGCCAGCAGTTTAGAACAGGGAATTGTCTACGAGCAGTACTTC.

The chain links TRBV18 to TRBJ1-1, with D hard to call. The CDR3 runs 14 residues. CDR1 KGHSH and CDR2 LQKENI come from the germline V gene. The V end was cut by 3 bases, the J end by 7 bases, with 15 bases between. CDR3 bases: TGTGCCAGCTCACCCCGATCGGACTACGGTGAAGCTTTCTTT. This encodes CASSPRSDYGEAFF.

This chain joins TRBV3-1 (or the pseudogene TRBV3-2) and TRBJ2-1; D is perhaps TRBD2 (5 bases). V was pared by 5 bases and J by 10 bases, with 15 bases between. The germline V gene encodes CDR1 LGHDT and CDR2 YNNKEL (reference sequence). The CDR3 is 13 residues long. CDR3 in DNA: TGTGCCAGCAGCACCCGGGTGACGGGGGAGCAGTTCTTC. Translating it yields CASSTRVTGEQFF.

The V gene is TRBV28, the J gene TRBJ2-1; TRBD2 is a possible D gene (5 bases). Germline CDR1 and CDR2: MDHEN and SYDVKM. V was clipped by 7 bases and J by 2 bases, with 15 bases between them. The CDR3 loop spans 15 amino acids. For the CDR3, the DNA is TGTGCCAGCACCCGCCCGAGCGGAACCTACAATGAGCAGTTCTTC. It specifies CASTRPSGTYNEQFF.

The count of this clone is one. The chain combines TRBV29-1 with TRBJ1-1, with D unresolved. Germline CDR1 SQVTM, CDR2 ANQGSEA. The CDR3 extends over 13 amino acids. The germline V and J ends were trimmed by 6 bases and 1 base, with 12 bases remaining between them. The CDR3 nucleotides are TGCAGCGTCGGACGCGAGGGGAACACTGAAGCTTTCTTT. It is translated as CSVGREGNTEAFF.

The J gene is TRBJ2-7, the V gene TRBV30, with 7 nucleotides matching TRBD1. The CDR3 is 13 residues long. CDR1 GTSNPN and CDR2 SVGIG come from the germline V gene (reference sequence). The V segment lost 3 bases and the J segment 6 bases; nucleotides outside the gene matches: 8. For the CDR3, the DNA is TGTGCCTGGAGCCGGCAGGGGGACGGCGAGCAGTACTTC. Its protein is CAWSRQGDGEQYF. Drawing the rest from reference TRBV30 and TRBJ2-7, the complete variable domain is SQTIHQWPATLVQPVGSPLSLECTVEGTSNPNLYWYRQAAGRGLQLLFYSVGIGQISSEVPQNLSASRPQDRQFILSSKKLLLSDSGFYLCAWSRQGDGEQYFGPGTRLTVT.

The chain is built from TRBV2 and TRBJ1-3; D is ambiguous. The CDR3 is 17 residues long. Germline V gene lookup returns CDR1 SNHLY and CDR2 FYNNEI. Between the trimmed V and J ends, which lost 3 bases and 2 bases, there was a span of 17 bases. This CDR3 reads CASSDLRGRGPGNTIYF. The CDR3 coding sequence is TGTGCCAGCAGTGATCTCCGGGGAAGAGGACCTGGAAACACCATATATTTT.

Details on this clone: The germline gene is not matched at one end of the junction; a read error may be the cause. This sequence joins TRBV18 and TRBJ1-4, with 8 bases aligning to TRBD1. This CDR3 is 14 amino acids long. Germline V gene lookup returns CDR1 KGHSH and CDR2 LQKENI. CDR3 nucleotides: TGTGCCAGCTCCCTCGGCGACAGGGGTGAAAAACTGCTTTTT. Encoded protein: CASSLGDRGEKLLF.

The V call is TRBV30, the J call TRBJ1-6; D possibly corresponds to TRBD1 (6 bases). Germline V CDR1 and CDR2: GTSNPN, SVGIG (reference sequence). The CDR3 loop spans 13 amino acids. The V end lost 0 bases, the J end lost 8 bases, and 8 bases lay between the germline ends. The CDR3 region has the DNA TGTGCCTGGAGTGTTAGGGGGTATTCACCCCTCCACTTT. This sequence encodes CAWSVRGYSPLHF.

The CDR3 nucleotides are TGTGCCAGCTCACCACTTGGACAGAACACTGAAGCTTTCTTT. Amino acid sequence: CASSPLGQNTEAFF. This chain connects TRBV18 to TRBJ1-1; TRBD1 is a possible D gene (5 bases). CDR1 KGHSH and CDR2 LQKENI come from the germline V gene. V gave up 1 base and J gave up 1 base, with 7 bases separating them. This CDR3 contains 14 residues.

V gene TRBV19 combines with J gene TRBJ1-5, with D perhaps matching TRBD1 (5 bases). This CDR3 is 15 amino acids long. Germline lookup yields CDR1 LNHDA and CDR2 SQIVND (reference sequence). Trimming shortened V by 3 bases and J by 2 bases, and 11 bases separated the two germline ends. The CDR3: CASSIGGGGNQPQHF. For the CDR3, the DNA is TGTGCCAGTAGTATTGGCGGGGGGGGCAATCAGCCCCAGCATTTT. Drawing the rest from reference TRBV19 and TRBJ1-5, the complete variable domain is DGGITQSPKYLFRKEGQNVTLSCEQNLNHDAMYWYRQDPGQGLRLIYYSQIVNDFQKGDIAEGYSVSREKKESFPLTVTSAQKNPTAFYLCASSIGGGGNQPQHFGDGTRLSIL.